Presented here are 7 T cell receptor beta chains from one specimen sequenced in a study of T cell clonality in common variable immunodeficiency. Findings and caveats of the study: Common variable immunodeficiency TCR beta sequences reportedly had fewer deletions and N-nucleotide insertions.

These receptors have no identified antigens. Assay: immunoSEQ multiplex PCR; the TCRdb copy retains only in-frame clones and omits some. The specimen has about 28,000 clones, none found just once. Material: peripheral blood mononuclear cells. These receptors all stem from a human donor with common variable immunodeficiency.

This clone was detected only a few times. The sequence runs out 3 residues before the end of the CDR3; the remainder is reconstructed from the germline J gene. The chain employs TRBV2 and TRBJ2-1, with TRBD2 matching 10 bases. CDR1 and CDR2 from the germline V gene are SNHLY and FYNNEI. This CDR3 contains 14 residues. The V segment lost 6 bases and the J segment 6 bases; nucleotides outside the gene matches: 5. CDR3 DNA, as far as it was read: TGTGCCAGCAGGGGCCTAGCGGGGGTCAATGAG. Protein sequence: CASRGLAGVNE. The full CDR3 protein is CASRGLAGVNEQFF.

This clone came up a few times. The CDR3 DNA, read in part, is TGTGCCAGCAGCACGAGACAGGGGTGGAAA. The encoded protein is CASSTRQGWK. The CDR3, in full, reads CASSTRQGWKAFF. The chain combines TRBV6-2 or TRBV6-3 with TRBJ1-1, with 8 bases identical to TRBD1. The read finishes 3 residues shy of the CDR3 end, and the germline J gene is used to complete it. This CDR3 is built from 13 residues. Germline assignment: CDR1 MNHEY and CDR2 SVGEGT.

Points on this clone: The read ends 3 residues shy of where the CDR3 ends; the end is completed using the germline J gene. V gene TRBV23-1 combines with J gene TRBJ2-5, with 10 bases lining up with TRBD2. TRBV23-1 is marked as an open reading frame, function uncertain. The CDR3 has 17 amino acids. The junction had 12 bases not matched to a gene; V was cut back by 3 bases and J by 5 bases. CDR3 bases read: TGCGCCAGCAGTCACCGGGGGCTAGCGGGGGTGTGGGAGACC. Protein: CASSHRGLAGVWET. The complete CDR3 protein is CASSHRGLAGVWETQYF.

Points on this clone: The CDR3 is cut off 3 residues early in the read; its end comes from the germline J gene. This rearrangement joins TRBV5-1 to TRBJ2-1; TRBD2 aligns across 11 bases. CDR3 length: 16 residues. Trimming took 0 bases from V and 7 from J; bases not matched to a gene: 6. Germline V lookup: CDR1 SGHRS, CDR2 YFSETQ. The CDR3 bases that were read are TGCGCCAGCAGCTTGGATGCTAGCGGGGGGTGGAATGAG. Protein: CASSLDASGGWNE. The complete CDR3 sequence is CASSLDASGGWNEQFF.

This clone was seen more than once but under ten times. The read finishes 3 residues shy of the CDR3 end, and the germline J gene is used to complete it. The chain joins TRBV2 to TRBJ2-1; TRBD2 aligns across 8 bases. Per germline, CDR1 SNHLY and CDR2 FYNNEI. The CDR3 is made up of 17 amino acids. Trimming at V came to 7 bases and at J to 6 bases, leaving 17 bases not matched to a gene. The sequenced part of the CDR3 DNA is TGTGCCAGCACAAGAGGAGGGACTAGATGGGGGTCCAATGAG. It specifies CASTRGGTRWGSNE. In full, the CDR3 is CASTRGGTRWGSNEQFF. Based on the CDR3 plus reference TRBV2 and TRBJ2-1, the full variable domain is EPEVTQTPSHQVTQMGQEVILRCVPISNHLYFYWYRQILGQKVEFLVSFYNNEISEKSEIFDDQFSVERPDGSNFTLKIRSTKLEDSAMYFCASTRGGTRWGSNEQFFGPGTRLTVL.

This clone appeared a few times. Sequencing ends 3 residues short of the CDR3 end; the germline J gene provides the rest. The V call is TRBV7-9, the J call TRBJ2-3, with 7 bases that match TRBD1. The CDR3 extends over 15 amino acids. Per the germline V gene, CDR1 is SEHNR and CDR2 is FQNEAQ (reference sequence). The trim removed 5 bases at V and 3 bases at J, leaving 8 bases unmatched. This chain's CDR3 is CASSLTGKGTDTQYF. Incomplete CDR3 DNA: TGTGCCAGCAGCCTGACAGGGAAGGGGACAGATACG.

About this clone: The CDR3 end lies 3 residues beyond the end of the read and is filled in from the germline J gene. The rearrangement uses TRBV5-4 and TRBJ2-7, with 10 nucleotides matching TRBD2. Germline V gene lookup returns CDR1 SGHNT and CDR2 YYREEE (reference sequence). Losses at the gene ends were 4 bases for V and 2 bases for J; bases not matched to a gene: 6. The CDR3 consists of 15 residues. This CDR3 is CASSLLAGVPYEQYF. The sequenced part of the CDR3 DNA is TGTGCCAGCAGCCTCCTAGCGGGGGTACCCTACGAG.